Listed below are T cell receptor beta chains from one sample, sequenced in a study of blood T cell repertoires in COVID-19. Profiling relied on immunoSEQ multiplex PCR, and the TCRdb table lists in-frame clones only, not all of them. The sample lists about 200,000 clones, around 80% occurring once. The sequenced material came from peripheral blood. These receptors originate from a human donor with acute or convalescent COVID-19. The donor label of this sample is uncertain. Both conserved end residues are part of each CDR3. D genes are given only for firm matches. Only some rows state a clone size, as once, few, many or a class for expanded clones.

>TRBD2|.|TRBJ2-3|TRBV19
CASSTSGFTDTQYF
TGTGCCAGTAGTACTAGCGGCTTTACAGATACGCAGTATTTT
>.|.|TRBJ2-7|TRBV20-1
CSARDSYEQYF
TGCAGTGCTCGAGACAGCTACGAGCAGTACTTC
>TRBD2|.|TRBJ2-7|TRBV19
CASSTTASGPYEQYF
TGTGCCAGTAGTACGACGGCTAGCGGGCCTTACGAGCAGTACTTC
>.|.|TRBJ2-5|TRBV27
CASSPLAVGGETQYF
TGTGCCAGCAGTCCCCTCGCGGTGGGAGGAGAGACCCAGTACTTC
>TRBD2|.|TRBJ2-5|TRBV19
CASSIPSGRVETQYF
TGTGCCAGTAGTATTCCCAGCGGGAGGGTTGAGACCCAGTACTTC
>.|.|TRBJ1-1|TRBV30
CAWSLLQNTEAFF
TGTGCCTGGAGTTTGTTACAGAACACTGAAGCTTTCTTT
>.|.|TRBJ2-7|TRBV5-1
CASSQNRDKSSYEQYF
TGCGCCAGCAGCCAAAACCGGGACAAGAGCTCCTACGAGCAGTACTTC
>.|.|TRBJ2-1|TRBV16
CASSQSREGGEQFF
TGTGCCAGCAGCCAATCCAGAGAGGGAGGTGAGCAGTTCTTC
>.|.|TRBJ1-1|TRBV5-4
CASSLAIAKNTEAFF
TGTGCCAGCAGCTTGGCCATAGCTAAGAACACTGAAGCTTTCTTT
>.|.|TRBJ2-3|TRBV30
CAWSVGGPQDTQYF
TGTGCCTGGAGTGTAGGAGGGCCCCAGGATACGCAGTATTTT
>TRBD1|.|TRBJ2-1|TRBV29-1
CSVGQGQNEQFF
TGCAGCGTGGGACAGGGGCAGAATGAGCAGTTCTTC
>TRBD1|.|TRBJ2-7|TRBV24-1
CATSDSWTGKFEQYF
TGTGCCACCAGTGATTCCTGGACAGGGAAATTCGAGCAGTACTTC
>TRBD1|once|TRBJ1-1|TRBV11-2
CASSLRGLGTEAFF
TGTGCCAGCAGCTTGAGGGGGCTAGGGACTGAAGCTTTCTTT
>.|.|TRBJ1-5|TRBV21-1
CASTWDRDSNQPQHF
TGTGCCAGCACCTGGGACAGAGATAGCAATCAGCCCCAGCATTTT
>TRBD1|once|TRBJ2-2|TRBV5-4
CASSPSPGQGTAGELFF
TGTGCCAGCTCCCCCTCTCCGGGACAGGGGACGGCCGGGGAGCTGTTTTTT
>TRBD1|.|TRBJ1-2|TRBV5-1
CASTLQGAGGYTF
TGCGCCAGCACCCTACAGGGGGCGGGTGGCTACACCTTC
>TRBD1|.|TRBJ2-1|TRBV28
CASSPSGQGSYNEQFF
TGTGCCAGCAGTCCCTCCGGACAGGGTTCCTACAATGAGCAGTTCTTC
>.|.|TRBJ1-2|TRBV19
CASTTLRQVPYGYTF
TGTGCCAGTACCACCCTCCGACAGGTTCCCTATGGCTACACCTTC
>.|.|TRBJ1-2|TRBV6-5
CASRTSSGLGYTF
TGTGCCAGCAGAACCTCATCAGGGCTCGGCTACACCTTC
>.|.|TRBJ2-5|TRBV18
CASSLGVAETQYF
TGTGCCAGCTCACTCGGGGTAGCGGAGACCCAGTACTTC
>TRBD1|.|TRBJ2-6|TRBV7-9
CASSPGTGFSSGANVLTF
TGTGCCAGCAGTCCAGGGACAGGGTTTAGCTCTGGGGCCAACGTCCTGACTTTC
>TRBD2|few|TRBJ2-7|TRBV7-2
CASSFVASGMYEQYF
TGTGCCAGCAGTTTCGTGGCGAGCGGGATGTACGAGCAGTACTTC
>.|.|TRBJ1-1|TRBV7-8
CASSPYGNTEAFF
TGTGCCAGCAGCCCATACGGGAACACTGAAGCTTTCTTT
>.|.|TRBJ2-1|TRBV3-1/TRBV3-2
CASSLGARREQFF
TGTGCCAGCAGCCTTGGGGCCCGACGCGAGCAGTTCTTC